Below are 29 T cell receptor beta chains sequenced from a single sample in a study of monozygotic twins with inflammatory bowel disease. For each CDR3 protein, TCRdb gives one entry from its re-call of the 5' RACE reads, without DNA. The table lists 150,000 to 200,000 distinct CDR3 sequences. The sequenced sample was blood. The receptors were sampled from a human donor with ulcerative colitis or Crohn's disease, or a healthy co-twin of an affected twin (not recorded which).

The chain uses TRBV7-2 and TRBJ2-5; no DNA is available, so the TRBD2 call from TCRdb remains unchecked. Germline values: CDR1 SGHTA, CDR2 FQGNSA. CDR3 length: 15 residues. CDR3 sequence: CASSLGTSGRGTQYF.

The chain has TRBV7-2 and TRBJ1-1; no DNA is available, so the TRBD1 call from TCRdb remains unchecked. The V gene's germline CDR1 is SGHTA and CDR2 FQGNSA. The CDR3 extends over 16 amino acids. The CDR3 loop is CASSPRTGGMSTEAFF.

The CDR3 sequence: CASSSSGPFSYEQYF. The V gene is TRBV7-9, the J gene TRBJ2-7; the TCRdb call, TRBD2, lacks DNA for checking. The CDR3 loop spans 15 amino acids. The V gene's germline CDR1 is SEHNR and CDR2 FQNEAQ (reference sequence). The whole variable domain, filled in from reference TRBV7-9 and TRBJ2-7, reads DTGVSQNPRHKITKRGQNVTFRCDPISEHNRLYWYRQTLGQGPEFLTYFQNEAQLEKSRLLSDRFSAERPKGSFSTLEIQRTEQGDSAMYLCASSSSGPFSYEQYFGPGTRLTVT.

V usage is TRBV20-1 and J usage is TRBJ1-1. This CDR3 comprises 13 residues. The germline V gene has CDR1 DFQATT and CDR2 SNEGSKA (reference sequence). CDR3 protein: CSARDLRNTEAFF.

The CDR3 is CASSQPSGGASRETQYF. The V call is TRBV3-1, the J call TRBJ2-5; TCRdb gives TRBD2 as the D gene, but with no DNA this cannot be confirmed. CDR1 and CDR2 (germline): LGHDT, YNNKEL (reference sequence). CDR3 size: 17 residues.

The V gene is TRBV10-2, the J gene TRBJ2-1. The germline V gene has CDR1 WSHSY and CDR2 SAAADI. The CDR3 is made up of 13 amino acids. CDR3: CASSEDNYNEQFF.

This chain connects TRBV27 to TRBJ1-1. The CDR3 runs 14 residues. Germline assignment: CDR1 MNHEY and CDR2 SMNVEV (reference sequence). CDR3 region: CASSLGRSDTEAFF.

The rearrangement links TRBV7-2 to TRBJ2-5; lacking DNA, the TRBD2 call made by TCRdb goes unchecked. CDR1 and CDR2 (germline): SGHTA, FQGNSA. The CDR3 length is 15 residues. CDR3 loop: CASSEDPRGQETQYF.

J is TRBJ1-6 and V is TRBV5-1. Germline V gives CDR1 SGHRS, CDR2 YFSETQ. CDR3 length equals 14 residues. This CDR3 is CASSSQGLNSPLHF.

CDR3 loop: CASSPGVIGTDAQYF. The chain couples TRBV12-3 or TRBV12-4 to TRBJ2-3; as DNA is missing, the TRBD1 call by TCRdb cannot be tested. CDR3 size: 15 residues.

The chain joins TRBV5-1 to TRBJ2-3; without DNA, the TCRdb call of TRBD2 cannot be checked. Germline V gene sequence: CDR1 SGHRS, CDR2 YFSETQ. The CDR3 contains 16 residues. CDR3 sequence reads: CASSLAATSGSDTQYF.

The rearrangement links TRBV15 to TRBJ2-1; TCRdb lists TRBD2, though no DNA is available to test this call. CDR1 and CDR2 from the germline V gene are LNHNV and YYDKDF (reference sequence). The CDR3 is made up of 18 amino acids. The CDR3 loop reads CATSRDPGGWSSYNEQFF. Drawing the rest from reference TRBV15 and TRBJ2-1, the complete variable domain is DAMVIQNPRYQVTQFGKPVTLSCSQTLNHNVMYWYQQKSSQAPKLLFHYYDKDFNNEADTPDNFQSRRPNTSFCFLDIRSPGLGDTAMYLCATSRDPGGWSSYNEQFFGPGTRLTVL.

The chain links TRBV6-5 to TRBJ2-1; TCRdb designates TRBD2, a call that cannot be tested without DNA. The CDR3 is 13 residues long. Per the germline V gene, CDR1 is MNHEY and CDR2 is SVGAGI. The CDR3 region is CASSSRALNEQFF.

The chain joins TRBV7-2 to TRBJ2-1; as DNA is missing, the TRBD1 call by TCRdb cannot be tested. CDR1 is SGHTA, CDR2 FQGNSA, per germline. This CDR3 is built from 16 residues. This chain's CDR3 is CASSLLLGQGYNEQFF.

V and J are TRBV5-1 and TRBJ1-1; without DNA, the TCRdb call of TRBD1 cannot be checked. CDR1 is SGHRS, CDR2 YFSETQ, per germline. This CDR3 spans 14 amino acids. The CDR3 loop is CASSLDTGGDEAFF.

The V and J genes are TRBV7-2 and TRBJ2-1; as DNA is missing, the TRBD1 call by TCRdb cannot be tested. This CDR3 has 12 residues. Germline assignment: CDR1 SGHTA and CDR2 FQGNSA. This CDR3 is CASSFTGTQQFF.

This chain links TRBV6-1 with TRBJ1-1; lacking DNA, the TRBD1 call made by TCRdb goes unchecked. This CDR3 is built from 13 residues. The germline V gene has CDR1 MNHNS and CDR2 SASEGT. Here the CDR3 reads CASSQAGGREAFF.

The chain recombines TRBV20-1 with TRBJ1-4. Per the germline V gene, CDR1 is DFQATT and CDR2 is SNEGSKA (reference sequence). The CDR3 runs 14 residues. CDR3 loop: CSARRGGAVEKLFF.

The V call is TRBV11-2, the J call TRBJ2-4; TCRdb outputs TRBD2, but without DNA this stays unchecked. The CDR3 is made up of 15 amino acids. Germline V lookup: CDR1 SGHAT, CDR2 FQNNGV. The CDR3 spells CASSRGWTTENIQYF.

The chain employs TRBV5-1 and TRBJ1-5. The CDR3 consists of 13 residues. CDR1 and CDR2 from the germline V gene are SGHRS and YFSETQ. The CDR3: CASSRDNNQPQHF.

V is TRBV5-1 and J is TRBJ1-2; TCRdb lists TRBD1, though no DNA is available to test this call. Looked up from germline, CDR1 is SGHRS and CDR2 is YFSETQ. The CDR3 has 14 amino acids. This chain's CDR3 is CASSLPDRGQGYTF.

CDR3 loop: CASSPGTRKETQYF. The chain joins TRBV2 to TRBJ2-5; TCRdb calls TRBD2, which cannot be checked without DNA. The CDR3 loop spans 14 amino acids. CDR1 and CDR2 from the germline V gene are SNHLY and FYNNEI.

V gene TRBV9 combines with J gene TRBJ2-3; TCRdb calls TRBD1, which cannot be checked without DNA. Germline V gene sequence: CDR1 SGDLS, CDR2 YYNGEE. The CDR3 has 16 residues. CDR3: CASSANQGGGTDTQYF.

V is TRBV18 and J is TRBJ2-1. The CDR3 spans 13 residues. In germline, CDR1 is KGHSH, CDR2 LQKENI. The CDR3 spells CASSPSTANEQFF.

The V gene is TRBV20-1, the J gene TRBJ2-7; TCRdb reports TRBD1, a call that lacks DNA to check it against. CDR1 and CDR2 (germline): DFQATT, SNEGSKA (reference sequence). There are 13 residues in the CDR3. The CDR3 region is CSATETAPYEQYF.

J is TRBJ1-6 and V is TRBV7-9; TCRdb lists TRBD1, though no DNA is available to test this call. CDR1 is SEHNR and CDR2 is FQNEAQ in the germline V gene (reference sequence). The CDR3 is 13 residues long. This chain's CDR3 is CASSPGSKSPLHF.

The chain carries TRBV7-2 and TRBJ2-5; absent DNA, TCRdb's TRBD1 call cannot be checked. The germline V gene has CDR1 SGHTA and CDR2 FQGNSA. CDR3 length equals 14 residues. The chain's CDR3 is CASSLEGAGKTQYF.

The rearrangement uses TRBV6-2 or TRBV6-3 and TRBJ1-3. The length of the CDR3 is 18 residues. Per the germline V gene, CDR1 is MNHEY and CDR2 is SVGEGT. This CDR3 is CASRTPQVPSGAGNTIYF.

This chain connects TRBV15 to TRBJ2-1; the TCRdb D gene call, TRBD2, has no DNA to confirm it. CDR1 is LNHNV and CDR2 is YYDKDF in the germline V gene (reference sequence). This CDR3 region has 15 residues. The chain's CDR3 is CATSVSGGAYNEQFF.